The entry below describes one T cell receptor beta chain. This clone was seen only once. Its antigen is unknown. One base away there is no much larger clone; base qualities are not given. Other DNA sequences in the same sample also yield this CDR3. V is cut by 0 bases and J by 6 bases, and the space between the germline ends is 12 bases. The CDR3 sequence holds 14 residues, the cysteine and phenylalanine included. Left in the record is the CDR3 DNA by itself, 42 bases read in frame from the first base. From the germline V gene, CDR1 is MNHEY and CDR2 is SVGAGI. Each collaborating institution followed its own protocols to collect whole blood in K2EDTA tubes. For TCRbeta analysis, collaborators shipped samples in one of three forms: frozen whole blood, isolated PBMCs, or DNA extracted from either of those sample types. These data originate in a study of blood T cell repertoires in COVID-19 (dated by TCRdb to 2019 to 2021). In terms of the full investigation: Samples from collaborators originated in the United States, Italy and Spain and spanned both the acute and convalescent phases of COVID-19. The prospective study material was composed of cDNA or gDNA derived from T cells, B-cell-depleted T cells, or PBMCs. The dataset comprised deeply sampled blood TCRbeta repertoires from subjects exposed to, actively infected with, or recovered from COVID-19. The repertoires were made available in a free public database intended to serve as a resource for research on the immune response to SARS-CoV-2. Samples were obtained from the ongoing ImmuneRACE study (first 160 participants) and from 1,254 subjects provided by 6 global collaborators. Nearly every sample came with metadata listing a de-identified subject ID, COVID-19 status, age in years and sex. Where available, HLA class I and class II types were taken from metadata supplied by the sample provider and were not determined by assay-based typing.

The study at large found these results: The quantity of clinical and demographic metadata differed by source and by participant and was supplied without curation.

TCRbeta CDR3 regions were amplified from genomic DNA using the immunoSEQ Assay, a bias-controlled multiplex PCR. The original pipeline was this. Within the assay, amplification of reference gene primers was used to estimate how many nucleated cells each sample contained. To quantify the absolute abundance of each unique TCRbeta CDR3 rearrangement, sequence reads were collapsed and filtered. For each sample, productive Simpson clonality was calculated as the square root of Simpson's diversity index across productive rearrangements. In its TCRdb copy, this immuneACCESS table keeps in-frame sequences only and misses some clones. Where compared with another copy, unresolved V genes explain less than half of these, and the others have no known cause. V and J calls and clone size come straight from that table; D and trimming were deduced from the DNA. Here the sample has about 240,000 clones; about four fifths occur a single time. In total, the top ten clones hold more than 8% of the sample.

Here the chain combines TRBV6-5 and TRBJ2-7, with TRBD2 tentatively as D gene (5 bases match). The sequencing input was peripheral blood. This TCR was sampled from a woman over 75 with acute or convalescent COVID-19. The nucleotides read TGTGCCAGCAGTTACTCGAGGGTATCGGGCGAGCAGTACTTC. Its amino acids are CASSYSRVSGEQYF.